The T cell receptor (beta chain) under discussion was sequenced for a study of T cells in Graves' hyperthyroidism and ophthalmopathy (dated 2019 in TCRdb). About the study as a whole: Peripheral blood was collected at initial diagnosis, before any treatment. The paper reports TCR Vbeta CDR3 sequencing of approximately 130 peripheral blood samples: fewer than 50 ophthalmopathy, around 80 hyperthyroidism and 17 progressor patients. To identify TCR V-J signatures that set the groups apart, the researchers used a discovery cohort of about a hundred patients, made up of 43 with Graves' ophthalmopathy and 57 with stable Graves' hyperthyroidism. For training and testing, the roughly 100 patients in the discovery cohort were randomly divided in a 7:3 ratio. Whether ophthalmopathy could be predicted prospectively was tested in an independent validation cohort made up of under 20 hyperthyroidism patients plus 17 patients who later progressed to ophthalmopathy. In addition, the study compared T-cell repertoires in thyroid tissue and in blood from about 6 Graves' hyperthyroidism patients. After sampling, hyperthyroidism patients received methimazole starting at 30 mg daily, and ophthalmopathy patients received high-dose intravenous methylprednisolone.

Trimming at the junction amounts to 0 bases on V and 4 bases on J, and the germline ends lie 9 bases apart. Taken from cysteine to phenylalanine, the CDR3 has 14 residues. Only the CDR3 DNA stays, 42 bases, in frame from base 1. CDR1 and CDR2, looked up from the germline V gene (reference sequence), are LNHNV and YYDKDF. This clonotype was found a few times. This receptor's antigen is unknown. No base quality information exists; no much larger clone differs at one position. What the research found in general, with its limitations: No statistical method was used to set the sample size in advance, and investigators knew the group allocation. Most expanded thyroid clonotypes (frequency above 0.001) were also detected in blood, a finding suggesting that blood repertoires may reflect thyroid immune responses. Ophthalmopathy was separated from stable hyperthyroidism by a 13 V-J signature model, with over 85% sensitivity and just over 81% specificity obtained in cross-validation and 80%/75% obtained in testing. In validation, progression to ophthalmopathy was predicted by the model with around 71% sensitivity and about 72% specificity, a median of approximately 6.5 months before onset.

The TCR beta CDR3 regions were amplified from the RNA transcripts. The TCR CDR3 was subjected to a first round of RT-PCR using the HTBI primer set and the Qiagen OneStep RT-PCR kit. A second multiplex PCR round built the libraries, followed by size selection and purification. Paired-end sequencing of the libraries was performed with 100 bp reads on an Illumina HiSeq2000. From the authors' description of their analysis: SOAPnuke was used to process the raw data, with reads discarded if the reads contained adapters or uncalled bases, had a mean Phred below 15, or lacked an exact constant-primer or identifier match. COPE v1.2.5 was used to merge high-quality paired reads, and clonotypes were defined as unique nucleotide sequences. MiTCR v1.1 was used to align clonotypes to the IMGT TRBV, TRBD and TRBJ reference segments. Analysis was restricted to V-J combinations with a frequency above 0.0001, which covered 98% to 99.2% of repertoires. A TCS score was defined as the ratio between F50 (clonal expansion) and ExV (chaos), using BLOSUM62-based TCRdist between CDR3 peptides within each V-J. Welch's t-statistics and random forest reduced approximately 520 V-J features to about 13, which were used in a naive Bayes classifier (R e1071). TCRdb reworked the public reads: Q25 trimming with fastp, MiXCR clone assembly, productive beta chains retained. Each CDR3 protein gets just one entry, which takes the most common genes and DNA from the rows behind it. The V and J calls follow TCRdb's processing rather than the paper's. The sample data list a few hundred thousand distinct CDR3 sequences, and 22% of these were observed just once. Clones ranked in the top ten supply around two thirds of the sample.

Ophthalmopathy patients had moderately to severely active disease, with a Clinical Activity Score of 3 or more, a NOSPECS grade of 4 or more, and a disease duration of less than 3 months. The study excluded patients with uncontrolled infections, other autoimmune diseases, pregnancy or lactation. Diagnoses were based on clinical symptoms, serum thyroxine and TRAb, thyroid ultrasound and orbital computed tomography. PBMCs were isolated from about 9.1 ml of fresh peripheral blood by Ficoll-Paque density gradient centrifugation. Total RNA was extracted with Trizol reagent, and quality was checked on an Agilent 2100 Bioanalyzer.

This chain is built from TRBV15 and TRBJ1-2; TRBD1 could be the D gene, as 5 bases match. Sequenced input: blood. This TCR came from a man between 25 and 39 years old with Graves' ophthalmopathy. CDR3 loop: CATSREMTVYGYTF. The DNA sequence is TGTGCCACCAGCAGAGAAATGACAGTCTATGGCTACACCTTC. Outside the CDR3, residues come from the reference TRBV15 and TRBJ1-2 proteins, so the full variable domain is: DAMVIQNPRYQVTQFGKPVTLSCSQTLNHNVMYWYQQKSSQAPKLLFHYYDKDFNNEADTPDNFQSRRPNTSFCFLDIRSPGLGDTAMYLCATSREMTVYGYTFGSGTRLTVV.